The clone carrying this T cell receptor (beta chain) was seen at least ten times. The antigen is unknown. Sequencing libraries for TCR beta were prepared with iRepertoire HTBI primers and Arm-PCR of CDR3 regions. TCRdb reanalysed the multiplex PCR reads using MiXCR and keeps one entry per CDR3 protein. Of about 430,000 distinct CDR3 sequences in the sample, 14% to 15% were seen once. This sample was taken from a study of regulatory T cells in long-lasting Graves disease. Study findings and constraints: Reduced TCR diversity was observed in persistent Graves' patients versus newly diagnosed patients.

The CDR3 totals 13 residues. Deletions cut 3 bases from V and 1 base from J, with 5 bases between. The time point denotes: newly diagnosed GD, antithyroid drugs for less than 3 months. RNA isolated from PBMCs was used to make the TCR library. Separately, the same data were catalogued under a study of T cells in Graves' hyperthyroidism and ophthalmopathy.

The specimen comprised peripheral blood mononuclear cells (PBMCs), sampled at new diagnosis, from a patient treated with antithyroid drugs. This chain uses TRBV12-3 or TRBV12-4 with TRBJ2-3, with unresolved D. This receptor was obtained from a woman aged 40 to 50 with Graves disease. The CDR3 DNA is TGTGCCAGCAGTTTTGCCCGCACAGATACGCAGTATTTT. As protein: CASSFARTDTQYF.